This TCR beta chain is from a study of blood T cells in healthy people across ages. Using a J-beta primer mix together with a sample-barcoded 5' primer, a second PCR was run for roughly 6 to 12 cycles. Each cDNA was tagged by a template-switch adaptor containing 12 random nucleotides. Each CDR3 protein gets one entry after TCRdb re-called the 5' RACE reads with MiXCR. The data contain approximately 400,000 distinct CDR3 sequences, roughly half of them singletons. This clonotype has more than one count but fewer than ten. The antigen is not known. Study-wide points: Because sorting was not performed, PBMCs prevented conclusive naive versus antigen-experienced comparison. Compared with aged donors, long-lived donors showed fewer expanded clones, suggesting selection. A strong correlation was seen between TCR beta diversity and naive T cell percentage.

CDR3 length equals 16 residues. Germline CDR1 and CDR2: MNHNS and SASEGT. The V segment lost 2 bases and the J segment 1 base; nucleotides outside the gene matches: 5. The source of this sequence is a man between 60 and 75 years old in good health. The sample taken for sequencing was blood. V gene TRBV6-1 combines with J gene TRBJ2-7, with 10 bases aligning to TRBD2. The CDR3, as DNA: TGTGCCAGCAGTGAATTCCTAGCGGGAGCGTCCTACGAGCAGTACTTC. Protein product: CASSEFLAGASYEQYF.